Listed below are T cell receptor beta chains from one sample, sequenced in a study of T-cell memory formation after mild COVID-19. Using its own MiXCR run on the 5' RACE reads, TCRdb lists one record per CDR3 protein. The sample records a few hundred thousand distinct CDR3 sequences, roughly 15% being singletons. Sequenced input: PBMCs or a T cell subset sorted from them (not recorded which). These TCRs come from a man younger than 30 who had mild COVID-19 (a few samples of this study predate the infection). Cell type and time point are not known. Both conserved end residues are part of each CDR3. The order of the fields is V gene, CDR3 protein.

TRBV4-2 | CASSQGADTEAFF
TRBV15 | CATSRGDSQPQHF
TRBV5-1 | CASSRDRLVQETQYF
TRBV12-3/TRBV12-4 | CASSPQGAGRNQPQHF
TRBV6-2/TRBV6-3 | CASSWTGNQPQHF
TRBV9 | CASSALVGGKGGDTQYF
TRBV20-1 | CSASPDKRYQPQHF
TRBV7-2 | CASSDTGNEQFF
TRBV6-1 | CASSRTHVNTEAFF
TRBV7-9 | CASSLELARQYF
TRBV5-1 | CASSLFSQETQYF
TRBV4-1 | CASSFRTSGGVQETQYF
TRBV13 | CASSTTKGAVVSDTQYF
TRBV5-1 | CASSLEGQGDYGYTF
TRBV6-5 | CASSYFAEGAFF
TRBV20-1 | CSAKGTGGGNTIYF
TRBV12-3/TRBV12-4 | CASTREDQPQHF
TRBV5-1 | CASSLAGASGAFF
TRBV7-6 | CASSREVTDEQYF
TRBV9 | CASSALSGGLTGELFF
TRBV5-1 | CASSLPHSDSYEQYF
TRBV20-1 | CSASSGTGYGYTF
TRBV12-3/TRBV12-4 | CASTRGLAGSETQYF
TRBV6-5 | CASSYSSGQPQHF